This T cell receptor beta chain was recorded in a study of siplizumab effects on memory and regulatory T cells. This table comes from immunoSEQ multiplex PCR, and its TCRdb copy is limited to in-frame clones, with some not included. The sample records 100,000 or so clones, over 90% being singletons. On this clone itself: Its antigen is not identified.

Study-level results: Roughly 75-95% of proliferating CD4+ or CD8+ clones defied assignment to a naive or memory phenotype. Naive T cells appeared more varied than memory cells and looked like key alloresponse contributors.

Per the germline V gene, CDR1 is SGHNT and CDR2 is YENEEA. The germline V and J ends were trimmed by 3 bases and 8 bases, with 11 bases remaining between them. CDR3 length equals 13 residues. The sample was non-Treg CD4+ T cells sorted from blood. The clonotype comes from a human donor in good health. V is TRBV11-3 and J is TRBJ2-1; unclear D gene. The CDR3 is CASSFAALDEQFF. CDR3 in DNA: TGTGCCAGCAGCTTCGCCGCGTTAGATGAGCAGTTCTTC.